In this sample, the clone carrying this T cell receptor (beta chain) is medium-sized. The data belong to a study of control samples from healthy donors and cancer patients. TCRdb's copy holds only in-frame clones and misses some; the assay was immunoSEQ multiplex PCR. The sample lists some 150,000 clones; 85% to 95% were seen once. The CDR3 is 17 residues long. Germline loops: CDR1 MNHNS, CDR2 SASEGT. The ends were cut back, 1 base at V and 0 bases at J, with 13 bases in the middle. The TCR originated in a woman between 55 and 75 years old in good health. Sequencing was done on a sample of blood. The chain joins TRBV6-1 to TRBJ1-5; D is uncertain. The CDR3 spells CASSEDFWENSNQPQHF. DNA for the CDR3: TGTGCCAGCAGTGAAGATTTTTGGGAGAATAGCAATCAGCCCCAGCATTTT.